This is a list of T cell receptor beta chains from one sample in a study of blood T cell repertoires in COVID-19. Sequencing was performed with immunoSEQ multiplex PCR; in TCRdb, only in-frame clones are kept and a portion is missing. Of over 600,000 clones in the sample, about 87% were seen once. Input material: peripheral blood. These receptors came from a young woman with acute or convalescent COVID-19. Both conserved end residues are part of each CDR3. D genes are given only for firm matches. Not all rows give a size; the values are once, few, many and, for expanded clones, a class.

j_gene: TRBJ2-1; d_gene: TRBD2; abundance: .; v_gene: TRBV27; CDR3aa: CASSLSGEFNEQFF; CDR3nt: TGTGCCAGCAGTTTAAGCGGGGAGTTTAATGAGCAGTTCTTC
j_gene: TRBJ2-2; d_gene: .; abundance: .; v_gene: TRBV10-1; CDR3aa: CASSDTGGGGELFF; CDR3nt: TGCGCCAGCAGTGACACAGGGGGGGGCGGGGAGCTGTTTTTT
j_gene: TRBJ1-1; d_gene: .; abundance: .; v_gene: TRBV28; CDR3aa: CASSSSLSVTEAFF; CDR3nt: TGTGCCAGCAGTTCCTCCCTCAGCGTCACTGAAGCTTTCTTT
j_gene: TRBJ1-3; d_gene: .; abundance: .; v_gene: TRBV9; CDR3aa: CASSVAQGNTIYF; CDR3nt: TGTGCCAGCAGCGTGGCCCAGGGAAACACCATATATTTT
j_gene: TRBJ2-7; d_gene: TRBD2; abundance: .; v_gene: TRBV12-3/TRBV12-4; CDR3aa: CASRGGSYEQYF; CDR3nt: TGTGCCAGCCGCGGGGGGTCCTACGAGCAGTACTTC
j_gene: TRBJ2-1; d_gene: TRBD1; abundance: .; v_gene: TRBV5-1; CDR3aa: CASSPNPGQGARNEQFF; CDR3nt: TGCGCCAGCAGCCCTAACCCGGGACAGGGGGCGAGGAATGAGCAGTTCTTC
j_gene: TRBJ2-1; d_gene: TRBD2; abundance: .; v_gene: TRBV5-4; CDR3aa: CASSSVTSGGQEEQFF; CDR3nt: TGTGCCAGCAGCTCCGTGACTAGCGGGGGCCAAGAGGAGCAGTTCTTC
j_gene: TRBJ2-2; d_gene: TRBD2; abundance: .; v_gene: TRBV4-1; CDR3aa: CASSRAGGLDGELFF; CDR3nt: TGCGCCAGCAGCCGTGCGGGGGGGCTGGACGGGGAGCTGTTTTTT
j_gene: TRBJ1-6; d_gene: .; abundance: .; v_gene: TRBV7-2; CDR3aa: CASSLVTGPLHF; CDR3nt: TGTGCCAGCAGCTTAGTGACAGGACCCCTCCACTTT
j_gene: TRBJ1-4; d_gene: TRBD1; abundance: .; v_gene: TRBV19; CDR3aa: CASSRPRTGGTEKLFF; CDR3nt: TGTGCCAGTAGCCGTCCCCGGACAGGGGGCACCGAAAAACTGTTTTTT
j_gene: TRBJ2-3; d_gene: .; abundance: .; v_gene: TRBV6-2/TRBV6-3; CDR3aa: CASSYGEHDTDTQYF; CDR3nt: TGTGCCAGCAGTTACGGGGAGCACGACACAGATACGCAGTATTTT
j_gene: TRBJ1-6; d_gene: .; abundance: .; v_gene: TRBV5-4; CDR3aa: CASSLAGVGYSPLHF; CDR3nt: TGTGCCAGCAGCTTGGCAGGGGTTGGGTATTCACCCCTCCACTTT
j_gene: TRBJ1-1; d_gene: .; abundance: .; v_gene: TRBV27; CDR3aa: CASSLGGLLATEAFF; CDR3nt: TGTGCCAGCAGTTTAGGCGGGCTGCTAGCCACTGAAGCTTTCTTT
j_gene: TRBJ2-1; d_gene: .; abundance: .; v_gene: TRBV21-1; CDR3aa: CASSPQGTSGAHPWDEQFF; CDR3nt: TGTGCCAGCAGCCCACAAGGGACTAGCGGGGCCCACCCTTGGGATGAGCAGTTCTTC
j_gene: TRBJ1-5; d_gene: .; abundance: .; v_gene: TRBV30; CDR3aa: CAWSEGHQSNQPQHF; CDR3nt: TGTGCCTGGAGCGAAGGACACCAAAGCAATCAGCCCCAGCATTTT
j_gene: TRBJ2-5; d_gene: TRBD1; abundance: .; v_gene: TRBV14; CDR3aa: CASSQRTGEDLETQYF; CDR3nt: TGTGCCAGCAGCCAACGGACAGGGGAGGATTTAGAGACCCAGTACTTC
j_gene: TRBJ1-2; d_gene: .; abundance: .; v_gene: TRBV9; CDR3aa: CASSVQGNYGYTF; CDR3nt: TGTGCCAGCAGCGTCCAGGGTAACTATGGCTACACCTTC
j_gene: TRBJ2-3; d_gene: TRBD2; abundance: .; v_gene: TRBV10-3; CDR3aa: CAIRIGTSFDTQYF; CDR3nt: TGTGCCATCAGAATCGGGACTAGTTTTGATACGCAGTATTTT
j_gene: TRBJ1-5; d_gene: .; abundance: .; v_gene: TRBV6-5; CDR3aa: CASSPSGGGQPQHF; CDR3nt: TGTGCCAGCAGTCCTTCGGGGGGAGGTCAGCCCCAGCATTTT
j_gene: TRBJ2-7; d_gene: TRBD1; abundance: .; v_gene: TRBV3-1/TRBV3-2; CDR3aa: CASSPTGGGYEQYF; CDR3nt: TGTGCCAGCAGCCCGACAGGGGGCGGGTACGAGCAGTACTTC
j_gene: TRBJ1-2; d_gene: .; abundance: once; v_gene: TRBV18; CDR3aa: CASSSMLGTSNYGYTF; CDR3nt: TGTGCCAGCTCATCAATGCTTGGGACATCTAACTATGGCTACACCTTC
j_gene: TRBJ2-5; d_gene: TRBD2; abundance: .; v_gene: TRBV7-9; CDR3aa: CASSLTSAGETQYF; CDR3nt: TGTGCCAGCAGCCTAACTAGCGCCGGGGAGACCCAGTACTTC
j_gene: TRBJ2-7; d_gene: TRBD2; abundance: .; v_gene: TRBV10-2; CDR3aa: CASSRLAGPSYEQYF; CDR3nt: TGCGCCAGCAGTCGTCTAGCGGGGCCTTCCTACGAGCAGTACTTC
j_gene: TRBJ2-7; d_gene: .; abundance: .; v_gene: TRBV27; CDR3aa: CASSPGASYEQYF; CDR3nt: TGTGCCAGCAGTCCGGGAGCCTCCTACGAGCAGTACTTC
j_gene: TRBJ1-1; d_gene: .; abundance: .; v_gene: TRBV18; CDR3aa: CASSARGTLMNTEAFF; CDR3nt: TGTGCCAGCTCAGCCAGGGGTACCTTGATGAACACTGAAGCTTTCTTT
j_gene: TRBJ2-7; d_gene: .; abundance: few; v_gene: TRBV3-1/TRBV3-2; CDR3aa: CASSPGVLAEQYF; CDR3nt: TGTGCCAGCAGCCCGGGAGTCCTAGCGGAGCAGTACTTC
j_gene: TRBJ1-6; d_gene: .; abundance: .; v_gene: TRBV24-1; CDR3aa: CATSDPRVPNSPLHF; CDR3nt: TGTGCCACCAGTGACCCCCGGGTCCCTAATTCACCCCTCCACTTT
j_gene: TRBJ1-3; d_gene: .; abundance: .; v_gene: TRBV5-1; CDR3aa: CASSWGDGDTIYF; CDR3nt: TGCGCCAGCAGCTGGGGGGACGGGGACACCATATATTTT
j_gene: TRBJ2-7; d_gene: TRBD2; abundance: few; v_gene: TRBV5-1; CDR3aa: CASSSTGTSVYEQYF; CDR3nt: TGCGCCAGCAGCTCCACCGGGACTAGCGTATACGAGCAGTACTTC
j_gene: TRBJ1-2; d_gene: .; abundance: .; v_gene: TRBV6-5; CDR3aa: CASSYKETNYGYTF; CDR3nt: TGTGCCAGCAGTTACAAGGAGACGAACTATGGCTACACCTTC
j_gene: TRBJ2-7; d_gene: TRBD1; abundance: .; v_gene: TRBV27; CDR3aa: CASSRDRGASYEQYF; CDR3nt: TGTGCCAGCAGCCGGGACAGGGGAGCTTCCTACGAGCAGTACTTC
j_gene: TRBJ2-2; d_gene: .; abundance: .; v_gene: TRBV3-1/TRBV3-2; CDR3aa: CASSPPPTSSTGELFF; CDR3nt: TGTGCCAGCAGCCCACCCCCGACTAGTTCCACCGGGGAGCTGTTTTTT
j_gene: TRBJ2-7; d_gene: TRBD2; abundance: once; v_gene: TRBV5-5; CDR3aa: CASSFNWPGTGGRSYEQYF; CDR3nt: TGTGCCAGCAGCTTCAACTGGCCAGGGACGGGAGGGCGCTCCTACGAGCAGTACTTC
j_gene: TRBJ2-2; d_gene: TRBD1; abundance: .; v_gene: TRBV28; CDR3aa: CASRVTGYVPGELFF; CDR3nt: TGTGCCAGCAGGGTGACAGGGTATGTCCCCGGGGAGCTGTTTTTT
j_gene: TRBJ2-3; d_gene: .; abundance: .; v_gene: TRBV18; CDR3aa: CASSASVADTQYF; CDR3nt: TGTGCCAGCTCAGCTTCGGTGGCAGATACGCAGTATTTT
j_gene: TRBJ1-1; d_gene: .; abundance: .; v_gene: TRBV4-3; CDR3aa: CASRTHPKNTEAFF; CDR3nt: TGCGCCAGCAGGACACATCCCAAGAACACTGAAGCTTTCTTT
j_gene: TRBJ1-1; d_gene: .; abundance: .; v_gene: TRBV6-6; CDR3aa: CASSRLGQGMNTEAFF; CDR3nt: TGTGCCAGCAGCCGATTGGGCCAGGGGATGAACACTGAAGCTTTCTTT
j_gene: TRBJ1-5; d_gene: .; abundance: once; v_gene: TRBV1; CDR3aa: CTSSDNPNQPQHF; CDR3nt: TGCACCAGCAGCGACAATCCTAATCAGCCCCAGCATTTT
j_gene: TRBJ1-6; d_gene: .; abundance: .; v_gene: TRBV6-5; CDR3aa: CASSLDRRYNSPLHF; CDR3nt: TGTGCCAGCAGCTTAGACAGGAGATATAATTCACCCCTCCACTTT
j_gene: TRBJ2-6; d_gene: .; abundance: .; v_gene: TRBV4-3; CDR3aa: CASSQVPGSGANVLTF; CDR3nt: TGCGCCAGCAGCCAAGTGCCAGGGTCTGGGGCCAACGTCCTGACTTTC
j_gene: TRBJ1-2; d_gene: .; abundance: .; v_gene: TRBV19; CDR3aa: CASSRGGPTF; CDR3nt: TGTGCCAGTAGTAGGGGGGGCCCAACCTTC
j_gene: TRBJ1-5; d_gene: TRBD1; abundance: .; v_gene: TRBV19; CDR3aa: CASSMDRGSNQPQHF; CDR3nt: TGTGCCAGTAGTATGGACAGGGGGAGTAATCAGCCCCAGCATTTT
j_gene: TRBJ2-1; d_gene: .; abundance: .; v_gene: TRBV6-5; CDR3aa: CASSADWNEQFF; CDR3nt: TGTGCCAGCAGCGCCGACTGGAATGAGCAGTTCTTC